This T cell receptor (beta chain) was captured by sequencing in a study of T cells in Graves' hyperthyroidism and ophthalmopathy. Regions amplified from RNA transcripts were the TCR beta CDR3 regions. First-round RT-PCR of the TCR CDR3 relied on the HTBI primer set. TCRdb reanalysed the multiplex PCR reads using MiXCR and keeps one entry per CDR3 protein. Found here are around 200,000 distinct CDR3 sequences, about 16% of them singletons; the top ten hold over 35%. This clonotype was seen only a few times. This clonotype originated in a man between 40 and 49 years old with Graves' hyperthyroidism. The specimen was blood.

The CDR3 DNA sequence: TGTGCCAGCAATCCCTTGGACAGGGGGCAAACTGAAGCTTTCTTT. Translated: CASNPLDRGQTEAFF. The chain employs TRBV6-2 or TRBV6-3 and TRBJ1-1, with 11 bases aligning to TRBD1. The germline CDR1 and CDR2 sequences are MNHEY and SVGEGT. CDR3 length equals 15 residues. The trim removed 7 bases at V and 5 bases at J, leaving 9 bases unmatched.